Below, one T cell receptor beta chain is given with its context. Its antigen is still unknown. These data come from a study of OX40 agonist ivuxolimab in advanced cancers. Overall study findings and caveats: Among some nonresponders, normalized T-cell clonal expansion was also low. Clonal expansion by week 6 occurred in CD4+ and CD8+ blood T cells (at 0.1 to 3.0 mg/kg).

The CDR3 consists of 13 residues. The germline V gene encodes CDR1 SGDLS and CDR2 YYNGEE. The J segment lost 4 bases and the V segment lost 6 bases, leaving 6 bases of the junction unmatched. Using immunoSEQ multiplex PCR, the repertoire was profiled, and TCRdb retains in-frame clones only, with some absent. The data show tens of thousands of clones, with around 89% seen just once and around 6% held by the top ten. This chain links TRBV9 with TRBJ1-1; 7 positions match TRBD1. This TCR derives from an adult with an advanced solid tumor such as melanoma, head and neck, liver or kidney cancer. Source: CD4+ or CD8+ T cells sorted from blood, taken in a trial of the OX40 agonist ivuxolimab. Here the CDR3 DNA reads TGTGCCAGCAACCAGGGGGGTAGCACTGAAGCTTTCTTT. This encodes CASNQGGSTEAFF.